Presented here are 14 T cell receptor beta chains from one specimen sequenced in a study of T cell therapy after organ transplantation. The method was immunoSEQ multiplex PCR; TCRdb's version includes in-frame clones alone and lacks a portion of them. The data contain a few thousand clones, 55% to 70% of them singletons. No cognate antigen is known for these TCRs. Indicated time point: 20-29 weeks after completion of therapy. The input for sequencing was CD8+ T cells from blood, taken after autologous CMV-specific T cell therapy. These receptors came from a human patient who had received a solid organ transplant and had CMV disease. Part of the T cells may come from the graft donor.

This clone was counted a single time. V gene TRBV5-6 combines with J gene TRBJ2-5; 9 positions match TRBD1. The CDR3 loop spans 15 amino acids. Germline CDR1 reads SGHDT; CDR2 reads YYEEEE. The J segment lost 5 bases and the V segment lost 0 bases, leaving 5 bases of the junction unmatched. This chain's CDR3 is CASSLVGTGQETQYF. The CDR3 nucleotides read TGTGCCAGCAGCTTGGTGGGGACAGGGCAGGAGACCCAGTACTTC.

V is TRBV5-4 and J is TRBJ2-5, with TRBD2 identical over 14 bases. From germline, CDR1 is SGHNT and CDR2 YYREEE (reference sequence). The junction had 6 bases not matched to a gene; V was cut back by 3 bases and J by 5 bases. The CDR3 is 16 residues long. CDR3 DNA: TGTGCCAGCAGCTATAAGGGACTAGCGGGAGAGGAGACCCAGTACTTC. Residues: CASSYKGLAGEETQYF.

The rearrangement uses TRBV7-6 and TRBJ2-5, with TRBD2 matching 10 bases. Germline V lookup: CDR1 SGHVS, CDR2 FNYEAQ. This CDR3 is built from 15 residues. Unmatched junction bases numbered 7, after V lost 5 bases and J lost 4 bases. The CDR3 is CASSLGLAARETQYF. The CDR3 bases are TGTGCCAGCAGCCTAGGACTAGCGGCAAGAGAGACCCAGTACTTC.

The chain employs TRBV27 and TRBJ2-5; the D is unclear. The CDR3 has 15 residues. Germline CDR1 MNHEY, CDR2 SMNVEV (reference sequence). Trimming pared 5 bases from V and 2 bases from J, leaving 15 bases between. Here the CDR3 reads CASSPRFFGQETQYF. DNA for the CDR3: TGTGCCAGCAGTCCCCGGTTCTTTGGGCAAGAGACCCAGTACTTC.

V usage is TRBV6-5 and J usage is TRBJ2-5, with a weak D call TRBD1 (5 bases). With 4 bases removed from V and 1 base from J, the gap between germline ends came to 10 bases. The CDR3 extends over 14 amino acids. Looked up from germline, CDR1 is MNHEY and CDR2 is SVGAGI. The DNA for the CDR3 is TGTGCCAGCAGTTTACCGGACATCCAAGAGACCCAGTACTTC. Its protein product is CASSLPDIQETQYF.

The rearrangement links TRBV13 to TRBJ2-3; TRBD2 agrees at 7 bases. In germline, CDR1 is PRHDT, CDR2 FYEKMQ (reference sequence). V trimming: 7 bases; J trimming: 9 bases; junction bases outside the gene matches: 7. This CDR3 spans 12 amino acids. CDR3 sequence: CASTATSETQYF. As DNA, the CDR3 is TGTGCCAGCACAGCAACTAGCGAAACGCAGTATTTT.

This chain connects TRBV7-8 to TRBJ2-7, with a tentative D call TRBD2 (5 bases). V lost 6 bases, J lost 6 bases, and 9 bases lay in between. The CDR3 spans 11 residues. Germline V gives CDR1 SGHVS, CDR2 FQNEAQ. The CDR3: CASSTGSEQYF. CDR3 nucleotide sequence: TGTGCCAGCAGTACGGGAAGCGAGCAGTACTTC.

The V gene is TRBV28, the J gene TRBJ2-7; tentative D call: TRBD2 (5 bases). The CDR3 spans 12 residues. V shed 7 bases and J shed 4 bases, with 11 bases lying between them. Looked up from germline, CDR1 is MDHEN and CDR2 is SYDVKM. CDR3 loop: CASTRSGYEQYF. CDR3 DNA: TGTGCCAGCACCCGGAGCGGATACGAGCAGTACTTC.

This clone was seen a few times. V gene TRBV7-3 combines with J gene TRBJ2-1, with 7 positions matching TRBD1. V lost 5 bases and J lost 7; bases outside the gene matches: 8. Germline lookup yields CDR1 SGHTA and CDR2 FQGTGA. The CDR3 is 14 residues long. This CDR3 is CASSTGPRGNEQFF. The CDR3 bases are TGTGCCAGCAGCACGGGCCCCAGGGGGAATGAGCAGTTCTTC.

This chain uses TRBV7-4 with TRBJ2-5, with 12 bases lining up with TRBD2. V shed 6 bases and J 1 base; nucleotides not matched to a gene: 3. Germline V CDR1 and CDR2: SGHVT, SQSDAQ. The CDR3 is 15 residues long. CDR3 sequence reads: CASSLAGGAQETQYF. DNA for the CDR3: TGTGCCAGCAGTCTAGCGGGAGGGGCCCAAGAGACCCAGTACTTC.

The V call is TRBV20-1, the J call TRBJ1-2; no firm D call. This CDR3 region has 10 residues. V lost 5 bases and J lost 12, with 13 bases in between. Germline V gene sequence: CDR1 DFQATT, CDR2 SNEGSKA (reference sequence). CDR3 sequence reads: CSASPRRDTF. CDR3 nucleotide sequence: TGCAGTGCTTCACCCCGCCGCGACACCTTC.

The rearrangement uses TRBV7-8 and TRBJ2-5, with D perhaps TRBD1 (6 bases). The V and J ends lost 2 bases and 1 base respectively, with 14 bases between them. This CDR3 contains 16 residues. The germline gives CDR1 SGHVS, CDR2 FQNEAQ. The CDR3 protein is CASSLPARGPQETQYF. The CDR3 bases are TGTGCCAGCAGCTTACCAGCCAGGGGCCCCCAAGAGACCCAGTACTTC.

The chain combines TRBV11-3 with TRBJ2-5; D uncertain. The germline V gene encodes CDR1 SGHNT and CDR2 YENEEA. Deletions cut 5 bases from V and 5 bases from J, with 15 bases between. The CDR3 length is 14 residues. CDR3 bases: TGTGCCAGCAGCCCCATGACACGGGTCGAGACCCAGTACTTC. Translated: CASSPMTRVETQYF.

The table lists this clone with a count of one. The gene calls are TRBV5-4 and TRBJ2-1; TRBD1 agrees at 8 bases. V lost 4 bases, J lost 10 bases, and 4 bases stayed unmatched. In germline, CDR1 is SGHNT, CDR2 YYREEE (reference sequence). The CDR3 consists of 12 residues. CDR3 in amino acids: CASSQDRVEQFF. DNA for the CDR3: TGTGCCAGCAGCCAGGACAGGGTGGAGCAGTTCTTC.